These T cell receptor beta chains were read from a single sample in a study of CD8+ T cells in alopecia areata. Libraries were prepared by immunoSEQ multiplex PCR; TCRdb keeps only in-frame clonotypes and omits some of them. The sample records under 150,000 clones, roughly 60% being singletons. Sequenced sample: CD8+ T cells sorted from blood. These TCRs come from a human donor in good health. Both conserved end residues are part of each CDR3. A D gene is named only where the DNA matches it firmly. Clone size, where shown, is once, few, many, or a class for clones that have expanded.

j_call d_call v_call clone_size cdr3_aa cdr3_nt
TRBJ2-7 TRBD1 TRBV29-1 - CSVVRRGHEQYF TGCAGCGTTGTTCGTAGGGGGCACGAGCAGTACTTC
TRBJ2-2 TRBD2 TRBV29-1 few CSGGEPLAGGAGELFF TGCAGCGGGGGAGAACCTCTAGCGGGAGGTGCCGGGGAGCTGTTTTTT
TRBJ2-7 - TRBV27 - CASSIGSSYEQYF TGTGCCAGCAGTATCGGGTCCTCCTACGAGCAGTACTTC
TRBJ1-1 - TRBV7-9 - CASISAGTEAFF TGTGCCAGCATCTCTGCGGGGACTGAAGCTTTCTTT
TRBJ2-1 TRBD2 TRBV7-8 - CASSATGTRGLRYNEQFF TGTGCCAGCAGCGCTACCGGGACTAGGGGGTTGAGGTACAATGAGCAGTTCTTC
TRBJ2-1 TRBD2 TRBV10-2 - CASSQTSGYNEQFF TGCGCCAGCAGTCAGACTAGCGGATACAATGAGCAGTTCTTC
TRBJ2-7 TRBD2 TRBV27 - CASRLAGASYEQYF TGTGCCAGCAGGCTAGCGGGAGCCTCCTACGAGCAGTACTTC
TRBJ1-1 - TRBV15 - CATSNGRRSEAFF TGTGCCACCAGCAATGGACGGAGGAGTGAAGCTTTCTTT
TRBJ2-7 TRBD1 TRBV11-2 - CASSLLRDRGYF TGTGCCAGCAGCTTACTTAGAGACAGGGGGTACTTC
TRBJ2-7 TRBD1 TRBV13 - CASSTQGDEQYF TGTGCCAGCAGCACACAGGGGGACGAGCAGTACTTC
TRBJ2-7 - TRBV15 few CATSNPRRSDYEQYF TGTGCCACCAGCAACCCCCGACGGAGTGACTACGAGCAGTACTTC
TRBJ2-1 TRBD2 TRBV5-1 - CASSLTSGPYNEQFF TGCGCCAGCAGCCTGACTAGCGGACCTTACAATGAGCAGTTCTTC
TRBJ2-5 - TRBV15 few CATKDPEDETQYF TGTGCCACCAAGGACCCAGAAGACGAGACCCAGTACTTC
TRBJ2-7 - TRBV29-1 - CSVRGGSSYEQYF TGCAGCGTCAGGGGGGGCTCCTCCTACGAGCAGTACTTC
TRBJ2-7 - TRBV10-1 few CASTIRDSYEQYF TGCGCCAGCACTATCCGGGACTCCTACGAGCAGTACTTC
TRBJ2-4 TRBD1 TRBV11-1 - CASSLSGQVDIQYF TGTGCCAGCAGCTTATCGGGACAGGTCGACATTCAGTACTTC
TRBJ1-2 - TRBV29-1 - CSVELAGAGANYGYTF TGCAGCGTTGAGTTGGCAGGGGCGGGGGCTAACTATGGCTACACCTTC
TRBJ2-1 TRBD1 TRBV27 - CASGLQGSEQFF TGTGCCAGCGGCTTACAGGGGAGTGAGCAGTTCTTC
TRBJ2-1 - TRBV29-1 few CSGAHESSYNEQFF TGCAGCGGGGCTCACGAGAGCTCCTACAATGAGCAGTTCTTC
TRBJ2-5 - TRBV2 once CASKRDPIIETQYF TGTGCCAGCAAACGCGACCCGATCATAGAGACCCAGTACTTC
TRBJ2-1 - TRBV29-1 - CSVGGNEQFF TGCAGCGTTGGAGGTAATGAGCAGTTCTTC
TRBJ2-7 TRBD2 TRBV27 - CASSPTSGSAYEQYF TGTGCCAGCAGTCCGACTAGCGGGAGTGCCTACGAGCAGTACTTC
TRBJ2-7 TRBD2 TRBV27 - CASRVSGSYEQYF TGTGCCAGCAGAGTTAGCGGGAGTTACGAGCAGTACTTC
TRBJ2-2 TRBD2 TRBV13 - CASSLGLAGALTGELFF TGTGCCAGCAGCTTAGGGCTAGCGGGAGCCCTCACCGGGGAGCTGTTTTTT
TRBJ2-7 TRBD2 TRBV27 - CASSLAGGAYEQYF TGTGCCAGCAGTTTGGCGGGAGGAGCCTACGAGCAGTACTTC
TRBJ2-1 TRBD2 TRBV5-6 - CASSGGLAGNEQFF TGTGCCAGCAGCGGGGGACTAGCGGGCAATGAGCAGTTCTTC
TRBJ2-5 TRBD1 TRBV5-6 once CASSPTGAGEGTQYF TGTGCCAGCAGTCCAACAGGGGCCGGTGAAGGGACCCAGTACTTC
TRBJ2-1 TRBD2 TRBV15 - CATSRAGGSYNEQFF TGTGCCACCAGCAGGGCGGGAGGCTCCTACAATGAGCAGTTCTTC
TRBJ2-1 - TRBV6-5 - CASGLGFYNEQFF TGTGCCTCAGGACTGGGCTTCTACAATGAGCAGTTCTTC
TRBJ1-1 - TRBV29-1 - CTAEIRGTEAFF TGCACCGCGGAGATAAGGGGGACTGAAGCTTTCTTT
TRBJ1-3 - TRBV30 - CAFWVDTIYF TGTGCTTTCTGGGTCGACACCATATATTTT
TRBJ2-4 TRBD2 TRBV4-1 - CASSPSGGGDIQYF TGCGCCAGCAGCCCCTCGGGAGGAGGGGACATTCAGTACTTC
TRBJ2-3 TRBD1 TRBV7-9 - CASSGDRGADTQYF TGTGCCAGCAGCGGGGACAGGGGAGCAGATACGCAGTATTTT
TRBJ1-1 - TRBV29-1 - CSVEAGAPNTEAFF TGCAGCGTTGAGGCAGGGGCCCCCAACACTGAAGCTTTCTTT